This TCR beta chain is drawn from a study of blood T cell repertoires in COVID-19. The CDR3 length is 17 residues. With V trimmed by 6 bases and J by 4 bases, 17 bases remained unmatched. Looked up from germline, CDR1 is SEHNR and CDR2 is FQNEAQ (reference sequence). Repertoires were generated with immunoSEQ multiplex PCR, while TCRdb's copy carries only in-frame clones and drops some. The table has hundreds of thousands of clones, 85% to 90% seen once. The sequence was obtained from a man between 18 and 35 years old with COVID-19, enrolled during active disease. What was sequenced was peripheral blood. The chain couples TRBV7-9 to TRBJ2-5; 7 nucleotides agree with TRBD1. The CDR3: CASSPNPVGQSGETQYF. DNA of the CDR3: TGTGCCAGCAGTCCAAATCCCGTGGGACAGTCAGGAGAGACCCAGTACTTC.